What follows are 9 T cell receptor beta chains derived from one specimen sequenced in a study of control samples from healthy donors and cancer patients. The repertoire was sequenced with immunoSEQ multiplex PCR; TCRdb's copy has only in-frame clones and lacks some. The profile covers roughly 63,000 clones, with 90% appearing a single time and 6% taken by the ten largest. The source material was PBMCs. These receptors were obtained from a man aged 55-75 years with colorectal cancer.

CDR3 sequence: CASRDSNQPQHF. The CDR3 region has the DNA TGTGCCAGTAGGGATAGCAATCAGCCCCAGCATTTT. V gene TRBV19 combines with J gene TRBJ1-5, with D unclear. Trimming pared 6 bases from V and 0 bases from J, leaving 3 bases between. The CDR3 extends over 12 amino acids. Germline values: CDR1 LNHDA, CDR2 SQIVND (reference sequence).

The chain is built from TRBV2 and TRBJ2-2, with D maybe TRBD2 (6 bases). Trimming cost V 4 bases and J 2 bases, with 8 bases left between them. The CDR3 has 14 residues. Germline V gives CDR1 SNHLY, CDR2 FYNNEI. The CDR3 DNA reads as TGTGCCAGCAGTGGGGACTTCAACACCGGGGAGCTGTTTTTT. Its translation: CASSGDFNTGELFF. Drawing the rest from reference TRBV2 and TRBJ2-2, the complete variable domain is EPEVTQTPSHQVTQMGQEVILRCVPISNHLYFYWYRQILGQKVEFLVSFYNNEISEKSEIFDDQFSVERPDGSNFTLKIRSTKLEDSAMYFCASSGDFNTGELFFGEGSRLTVL.

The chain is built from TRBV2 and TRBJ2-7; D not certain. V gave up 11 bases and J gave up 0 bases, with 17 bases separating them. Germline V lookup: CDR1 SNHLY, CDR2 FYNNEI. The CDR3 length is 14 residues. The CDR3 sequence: CASQDPQSSYEQYF. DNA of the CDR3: TGTGCCTCCCAGGACCCCCAAAGCTCCTACGAGCAGTACTTC. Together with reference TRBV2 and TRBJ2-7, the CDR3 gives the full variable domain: EPEVTQTPSHQVTQMGQEVILRCVPISNHLYFYWYRQILGQKVEFLVSFYNNEISEKSEIFDDQFSVERPDGSNFTLKIRSTKLEDSAMYFCASQDPQSSYEQYFGPGTRLTVT.

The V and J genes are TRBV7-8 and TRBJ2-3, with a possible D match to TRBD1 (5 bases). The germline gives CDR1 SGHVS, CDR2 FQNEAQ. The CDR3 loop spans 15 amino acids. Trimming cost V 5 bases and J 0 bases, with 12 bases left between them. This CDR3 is CASSPDITSTDTQYF. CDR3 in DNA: TGTGCCAGCAGCCCGGACATTACTAGCACAGATACGCAGTATTTT.

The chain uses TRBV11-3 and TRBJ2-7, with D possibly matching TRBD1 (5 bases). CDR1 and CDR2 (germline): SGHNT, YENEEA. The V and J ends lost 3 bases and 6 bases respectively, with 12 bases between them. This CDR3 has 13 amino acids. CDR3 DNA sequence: TGTGCCAGCAGCTTCCTTACAGGCGGCGAGCAGTACTTC. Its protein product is CASSFLTGGEQYF.

In nucleotides, the CDR3 is TGTGCCAGTTCCCGGGACCGGGGTCCCTACGAGCAGTACTTC. This sequence encodes CASSRDRGPYEQYF. The J gene is TRBJ2-7, the V gene TRBV19; either TRBD1 or TRBD2 may supply D (5 bases each). With 8 bases removed from V and 2 bases from J, the gap between germline ends came to 16 bases. This CDR3 is built from 14 residues. Per the germline V gene, CDR1 is LNHDA and CDR2 is SQIVND (reference sequence).

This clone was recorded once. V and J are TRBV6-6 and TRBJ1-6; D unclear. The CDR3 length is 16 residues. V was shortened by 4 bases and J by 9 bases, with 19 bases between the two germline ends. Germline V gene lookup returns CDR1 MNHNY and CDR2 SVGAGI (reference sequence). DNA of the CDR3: TGTGCCAGCAGTTCGGGTCCCGTCGTTGGTGGTTCACCCCTCCACTTT. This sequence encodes CASSSGPVVGGSPLHF.

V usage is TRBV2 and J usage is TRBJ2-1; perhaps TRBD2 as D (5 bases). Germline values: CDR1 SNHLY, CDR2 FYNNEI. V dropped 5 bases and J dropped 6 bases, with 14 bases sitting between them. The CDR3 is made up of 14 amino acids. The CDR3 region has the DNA TGTGCCAGCAGTCCACAGACTATCTCCAATGAGCAGTTCTTC. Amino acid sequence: CASSPQTISNEQFF.

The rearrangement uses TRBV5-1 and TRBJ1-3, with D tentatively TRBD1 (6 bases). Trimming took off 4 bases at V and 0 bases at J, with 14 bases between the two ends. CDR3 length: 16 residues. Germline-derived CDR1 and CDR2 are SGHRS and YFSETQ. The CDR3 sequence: CASSPGQTSSGNTIYF. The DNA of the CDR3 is TGCGCCAGCAGCCCAGGACAGACTAGCTCTGGAAACACCATATATTTT.